Below are 21 T cell receptor beta chains sequenced from a single sample in a study of T cells in Graves' hyperthyroidism and ophthalmopathy. Researchers amplified the TCR beta CDR3 regions from RNA transcripts. TCR CDR3 regions were first amplified by RT-PCR with HTBI primers. MiXCR, run by TCRdb on the multiplex PCR reads, gives a single entry per CDR3 protein. The sample shows 40,000 to 55,000 distinct CDR3 sequences, approximately 50% of them seen only once. Sequencing was carried out using peripheral blood or thyroid tissue (not recorded which). The receptors originated from a woman aged 50 to 65 with Graves' hyperthyroidism.

This clonotype was counted at least ten times. The genes are TRBV12-3 or TRBV12-4 and TRBJ2-7, with 7 positions matching TRBD2. V was clipped by 3 bases and J by 0 bases; unmatched bases: 5. The CDR3 loop spans 15 amino acids. CDR3 bases: TGTGCCAGCAGTTTCGGCGGGGGAGTCTCCTACGAGCAGTACTTC. Translated: CASSFGGGVSYEQYF.

The chain recombines TRBV12-3 or TRBV12-4 with TRBJ1-5; perhaps TRBD1 as D (5 bases). V gave up 6 bases and J gave up 1 base, with 13 bases separating them. The CDR3 covers 15 residues. CDR3 sequence reads: CASSMGLLSNQPQHF. The CDR3 DNA reads as TGTGCCAGCAGCATGGGACTCCTGAGCAATCAGCCCCAGCATTTT.

This clonotype was observed many times. The gene calls are TRBV6-5 and TRBJ2-7; D is ambiguous. V was trimmed by 0 bases and J by 0 bases, leaving 12 bases between them. CDR3 length: 16 residues. Germline values: CDR1 MNHEY, CDR2 SVGAGI. The CDR3 DNA sequence: TGTGCCAGCAGTTACTCGAAGCAACTACTCTCCTACGAGCAGTACTTC. Translated, it gives CASSYSKQLLSYEQYF.

The chain joins TRBV27 to TRBJ2-2; 8 nucleotides agree with TRBD1. From germline, CDR1 is MNHEY and CDR2 SMNVEV (reference sequence). Losses at the gene ends were 5 bases for V and 1 base for J; bases not matched to a gene: 3. This CDR3 is 15 amino acids long. CDR3 sequence reads: CASSIGQGNTGELFF. The CDR3 DNA reads TGTGCCAGCAGTATCGGACAGGGGAACACCGGGGAGCTGTTTTTT.

This clonotype occurred many times. The chain combines TRBV7-3 with TRBJ2-2; D uncertain. The CDR3 extends over 16 amino acids. V was trimmed by 0 bases and J by 7 bases, leaving 15 bases between them. Germline V gene sequence: CDR1 SGHTA, CDR2 FQGTGA. The CDR3 DNA is TGTGCCAGCAGCTTAACTCCTGGGCGCGGTAGCGGGGAGCTGTTTTTT. This encodes CASSLTPGRGSGELFF.

Notes on this clonotype: At one end the junction does not follow the germline gene, possibly because of a read error. This chain connects TRBV7-9 to TRBJ1-1, with TRBD1 identical over 8 bases. This CDR3 comprises 15 residues. Germline V CDR1 and CDR2: SEHNR, FQNEAQ (reference sequence). The DNA of the CDR3 is TGTGCCAGCAGCTCACAGGGGGTGATACACGCTGAAGCCTTCTTT. Translated: CASSSQGVIHAEAFF.

This clonotype was found a few times. The V gene is TRBV2, the J gene TRBJ2-5; 14 bases fit TRBD2. V dropped 8 bases and J dropped 5; count of bases not matched to a gene: 4. Germline V gene lookup returns CDR1 SNHLY and CDR2 FYNNEI. CDR3 length: 14 residues. The CDR3 region has the DNA TGTGCCAGCCGGGGACTAGCGGGAGTGGAGACCCAGTACTTC. The encoded protein is CASRGLAGVETQYF.

The V and J genes are TRBV15 and TRBJ1-2, with 7 bases that match TRBD1. Looked up from germline, CDR1 is LNHNV and CDR2 is YYDKDF (reference sequence). With V trimmed by 3 bases and J by 6 bases, 7 bases remained unmatched. CDR3 length equals 14 residues. The DNA for the CDR3 is TGTGCCACCAGCAGCTTGACAGGGAACAATGGCTACACCTTC. It translates to CATSSLTGNNGYTF. The variable domain in full, completed from reference TRBV15 and TRBJ1-2, reads DAMVIQNPRYQVTQFGKPVTLSCSQTLNHNVMYWYQQKSSQAPKLLFHYYDKDFNNEADTPDNFQSRRPNTSFCFLDIRSPGLGDTAMYLCATSSLTGNNGYTFGSGTRLTVV.

CDR3 nucleotides: TGTGCCAGCAGCCATGGGGACAGGACGCTCGATGGCTACACCTTC. This encodes CASSHGDRTLDGYTF. This chain connects TRBV7-9 to TRBJ1-2; TRBD1 matches at 8 bases. The length of the CDR3 is 15 residues. J gave up 6 bases and V 5 bases, and 11 bases lay outside the gene matches. Looked up from germline, CDR1 is SEHNR and CDR2 is FQNEAQ (reference sequence).

The chain has TRBV19 and TRBJ2-6; D remains unclear. Trimming stripped 7 bases from V and 1 base from J, with 8 bases between. The CDR3 is 14 amino acids. The germline V gene encodes CDR1 LNHDA and CDR2 SQIVND (reference sequence). The CDR3: CASIGESGANVLTF. As DNA, the CDR3 is TGTGCCAGTATTGGGGAATCTGGGGCCAACGTCCTGACTTTC.

The V call is TRBV10-3, the J call TRBJ1-2, with D perhaps matching TRBD1 (6 bases). This CDR3 spans 15 amino acids. Germline CDR1 reads ENHRY; CDR2 reads SYGVKD. V lost 6 bases and J 1 base, leaving 15 bases between the germline ends. CDR3 bases: TGTGCCATCAGGGCCGCAGGGGCTTTTAACTATGGCTACACCTTC. This gives the protein CAIRAAGAFNYGYTF.

CDR3 bases: TGTGCCAGCAGCTACTCGCGGGAGTACACCGGGGAGCTGTTTTTT. This encodes CASSYSREYTGELFF. The chain couples TRBV7-2 to TRBJ2-2; 7 nucleotides line up with TRBD2. Germline V gene sequence: CDR1 SGHTA, CDR2 FQGNSA. CDR3 length: 15 amino acids. The V gene end was trimmed by 4 bases and the J gene end by 3 bases; junction bases not matched to a gene: 5.

This clonotype was seen just once. The rearrangement joins TRBV5-1 to TRBJ1-1; 9 bases map to TRBD1. This CDR3 has 14 residues. The junction had 7 bases not matched to a gene; V was cut back by 3 bases and J by 7 bases. Looked up from germline, CDR1 is SGHRS and CDR2 is YFSETQ. This CDR3 is CASSSGQGKSEAFF. The CDR3 DNA reads TGCGCCAGCAGCTCGGGACAGGGAAAGAGTGAAGCTTTCTTT.

This clonotype has at least ten counts. The rearrangement uses TRBV7-9 and TRBJ2-2; a possible D gene is TRBD2 (6 bases). CDR1 and CDR2 from the germline V gene are SEHNR and FQNEAQ (reference sequence). V was trimmed by 5 bases and J by 0 bases, leaving 10 bases between them. The CDR3 totals 15 residues. CDR3 nucleotides: TGTGCCAGCAGCCGAGGGACTTCGAACACCGGGGAGCTGTTTTTT. This encodes CASSRGTSNTGELFF. The full variable domain, completed using reference TRBV7-9 and TRBJ2-2, is DTGVSQNPRHKITKRGQNVTFRCDPISEHNRLYWYRQTLGQGPEFLTYFQNEAQLEKSRLLSDRFSAERPKGSFSTLEIQRTEQGDSAMYLCASSRGTSNTGELFFGEGSRLTVL.

Note on this clonotype: A much larger clone differs from this one at a single base, so this may be a read error. CDR3 sequence: CTSGMPWQLYGYTF. CDR3 sequence (DNA): TGTACCAGTGGTATGCCCTGGCAGCTCTATGGCTACACCTTC. The V gene is TRBV19, the J gene TRBJ1-2; no reliable D call. The CDR3 runs 14 residues. From germline, CDR1 is LNHDA and CDR2 SQIVND (reference sequence).

As for this clonotype: A much larger clone lies one base from this, so it may be a read error. V is TRBV6-6 and J is TRBJ2-2; D may correspond to TRBD1 or TRBD2 (6 bases each). This CDR3 is built from 11 residues. Looked up from germline, CDR1 is MNHNY and CDR2 is SVGAGI (reference sequence). The CDR3 DNA follows: TGTGCCAGCAGGGGGGGCGGGGAGCTGTCTTTT. Translated, it gives CASRGGGELSF.

The chain uses TRBV10-1 and TRBJ2-5; D call uncertain. Germline V gene data show CDR1 as WNHNN and CDR2 as SYGVQD (reference sequence). CDR3 size: 17 residues. Trimming took off 0 bases at V and 9 bases at J, with 23 bases between the two ends. The CDR3 sequence: CASSESRAQRGYQPQYF. The CDR3 DNA reads as TGCGCCAGCAGTGAGTCACGGGCCCAACGAGGTTATCAGCCCCAGTACTTC.

This chain uses TRBV7-9 with TRBJ1-5, with 10 bases fitting TRBD1. Germline V gene sequence: CDR1 SEHNR, CDR2 FQNEAQ (reference sequence). V was pared by 6 bases and J by 4 bases, with 3 bases of the junction left unmatched. The CDR3 totals 14 residues. The CDR3 nucleotides read TGTGCCAGCAGAAGACAGGGGGCGAATCAGCCCCAGCATTTT. Amino acids: CASRRQGANQPQHF.

Ten or more counts support this clonotype. This chain joins TRBV19 and TRBJ2-3, with 7 bases that match TRBD2. With V trimmed by 5 bases and J by 2 bases, 13 bases remained unmatched. The CDR3 has 17 residues. Germline values: CDR1 LNHDA, CDR2 SQIVND (reference sequence). CDR3 in amino acids: CASSATPGTTITDTQYF. CDR3 DNA: TGTGCCAGTAGTGCCACCCCCGGGACTACTATCACAGATACGCAGTATTTT. Full variable domain (rest looked up from reference TRBV19 and TRBJ2-3): DGGITQSPKYLFRKEGQNVTLSCEQNLNHDAMYWYRQDPGQGLRLIYYSQIVNDFQKGDIAEGYSVSREKKESFPLTVTSAQKNPTAFYLCASSATPGTTITDTQYFGPGTRLTVL.

This clonotype was seen ten or more times. V gene TRBV25-1 combines with J gene TRBJ1-1, with TRBD1 matching over 7 bases. The V and J ends lost 3 bases and 2 bases, in that order; junction bases with no gene match: 9. In germline, CDR1 is MGHDK, CDR2 SYGVNS. The CDR3 is made up of 16 amino acids. CDR3 in DNA: TGTGCCAGCAGTGATCCCCACCGGACAGGCAACACTGAAGCTTTCTTT. Its protein is CASSDPHRTGNTEAFF.

This clonotype was detected ten times or more. The chain carries TRBV4-2 and TRBJ1-5; TRBD1 agrees at 10 bases. This CDR3 has 16 residues. Looked up from germline, CDR1 is LGHNA and CDR2 is YNFKEQ. V gave up 1 base and J gave up 5 bases; unmatched junction bases: 5. The CDR3 DNA is TGTGCCAGCAGCCAAGTGTCAGGACAGGGGGATCAGCCCCAGCATTTT. Its translation is CASSQVSGQGDQPQHF.